What follows describes a single T cell receptor beta chain. All recovered Cohort 3 donors got two negative PCRs, got clearance, or saw symptom resolution. Study processing details: Cell counts per sample came from amplifying reference gene primers. Assay used: immunoSEQ multiplex PCR; TCRdb lists only in-frame clones, some missing. V, J and clone size are taken as reported in that table, and D and trimming were inferred from the DNA itself. The sample lists about 140,000 clones; approximately 79% were seen once. This sample is part of a study of blood T cell repertoires in COVID-19. Study as a whole: PBMCs, B-cell-depleted T cells, or T cells were the source of the cDNA or gDNA that made up the material.

V lost 0 bases and J 4 bases, leaving 13 bases between the germline ends. The CDR3 extends over 16 amino acids. Germline V CDR1 and CDR2: LNHDA, SQIVND (reference sequence). The TCR comes from a woman aged 50 to 60 who had recovered from COVID-19. J is TRBJ2-1 and V is TRBV19; D is perhaps TRBD1 (6 bases). Sequences were obtained from PBMCs or T cells enriched from blood (not recorded which). The CDR3: CASSIDPAGEYNEQFF. CDR3 nucleotides: TGTGCCAGTAGTATAGATCCGGCAGGGGAGTACAATGAGCAGTTCTTC.